This entry lists 18 T cell receptor beta chains sequenced from one sample in a study of shared clonotypes between healthy human individuals. Only in-frame clones appear in the TCRdb table, and some are missing; sequencing was by immunoSEQ multiplex PCR. The sample carries about 2.2 million clones, more than 85% recorded once. CD8 cells classed as naive were CD45RO-negative and positively selected for CCR7, excluding terminally differentiated effector memory CD45RA+ cells. Sequencing was done on a sample of naive CD8+ T cells from PBMCs. Source of these receptors: a young man in good health. Some clones in this sample may be carry-over from other donors' samples.

Only a few counts were recorded for this clone. J is TRBJ2-2 and V is TRBV19, with 7 bases that match TRBD1. In germline, CDR1 is LNHDA, CDR2 SQIVND (reference sequence). V lost 6 bases to trimming and J lost 5 bases; unmatched junction nucleotides: 6. This CDR3 region has 14 residues. The CDR3 is CASRSQGVTGELFF. The CDR3 nucleotides read TGTGCCAGTAGGAGCCAGGGGGTTACCGGGGAGCTGTTTTTT.

The chain employs TRBV30 and TRBJ2-5; 11 bases are a match to TRBD2. The trim removed 1 base at V and 1 base at J, leaving 5 bases unmatched. This CDR3 spans 16 amino acids. Germline values: CDR1 GTSNPN, CDR2 SVGIG (reference sequence). The CDR3 coding sequence is TGTGCCTGGAGTGACGGGACTAGCGGATTCCAAGAGACCCAGTACTTC. Its protein product is CAWSDGTSGFQETQYF.

This chain links TRBV5-4 with TRBJ2-1, with TRBD1 matching over 12 bases. The CDR3 covers 15 residues. J gave up 8 bases and V 5 bases, and 8 bases lay outside the gene matches. Per the germline V gene, CDR1 is SGHNT and CDR2 is YYREEE (reference sequence). The CDR3 here is CASSPGTGGVDEQFF. The CDR3 DNA is TGTGCCAGCAGTCCCGGGACAGGGGGCGTAGATGAGCAGTTCTTC.

This clone appeared once. V and J are TRBV11-2 and TRBJ1-1; 9 bases align to TRBD1. Germline CDR1 and CDR2: SGHAT and FQNNGV. J was trimmed by 12 bases and V by 0 bases; bases with no gene match: 11. This CDR3 is built from 15 residues. The CDR3 DNA follows: TGTGCCAGCAGCTTAGATGGGACAGGGCCCCCCGGGACTTTCTTT. It encodes CASSLDGTGPPGTFF.

The chain links TRBV29-1 to TRBJ2-7; no reliable D call. V was pared by 4 bases and J by 2 bases, with 9 bases between. The CDR3 covers 12 residues. CDR1 SQVTM and CDR2 ANQGSEA come from the germline V gene. The CDR3 DNA sequence: TGCAGCGTTGCCTCGACCGCCTACGAGCAGTACTTC. It yields the protein CSVASTAYEQYF.

The J gene is TRBJ1-2, the V gene TRBV5-6, with 11 bases identical to TRBD1. V lost 7 bases to trimming and J lost 6 bases; unmatched junction nucleotides: 2. Germline V gives CDR1 SGHDT, CDR2 YYEEEE. The CDR3 totals 12 residues. CDR3 sequence: CASGQGAHGYTF. CDR3 coding DNA: TGTGCCAGCGGACAGGGGGCGCATGGCTACACCTTC.

A word on this clone: Other DNA sequences in this specimen translate into the identical CDR3. This chain uses TRBV19 with TRBJ2-2, with D unresolved. V lost 2 bases and J lost 0, with 4 bases in between. This CDR3 is built from 14 residues. Germline CDR1 is LNHDA and CDR2 is SQIVND (reference sequence). CDR3 nucleotide sequence: TGTGCCAGTAGTATATCGGCGAACACCGGGGAGCTGTTTTTT. Its translation: CASSISANTGELFF. The whole variable domain, remainder taken from reference TRBV19 and TRBJ2-2, is DGGITQSPKYLFRKEGQNVTLSCEQNLNHDAMYWYRQDPGQGLRLIYYSQIVNDFQKGDIAEGYSVSREKKESFPLTVTSAQKNPTAFYLCASSISANTGELFFGEGSRLTVL.

V gene TRBV28 combines with J gene TRBJ1-5; D is unclear. Deletions cut 1 base from V and 2 bases from J, with 6 bases between. Per germline, CDR1 MDHEN and CDR2 SYDVKM. CDR3 length equals 14 residues. CDR3 amino acids: CASSLSWGNQPQHF. CDR3 coding DNA: TGTGCCAGCAGTTTATCCTGGGGCAATCAGCCCCAGCATTTT.

This chain connects TRBV9 to TRBJ1-1; no definite D call. With 2 bases removed from V and 1 base from J, the gap between germline ends came to 3 bases. The CDR3 extends over 12 amino acids. CDR1 SGDLS and CDR2 YYNGEE come from the germline V gene. The DNA for the CDR3 is TGTGCCAGCAGCGTCCAGAACACTGAAGCTTTCTTT. Its protein is CASSVQNTEAFF.

V and J are TRBV14 and TRBJ2-1; D is undetermined. Trimming removed 1 base from V and 5 bases from J, with 18 bases in between. Germline values: CDR1 SGHDN, CDR2 FVKESK. There are 17 residues in the CDR3. The CDR3 sequence: CASSQVSKGSNHNEQFF. The CDR3 DNA sequence: TGTGCCAGCAGCCAAGTGAGTAAAGGGTCGAATCACAATGAGCAGTTCTTC.

A remark on this clone: Different DNA sequences within this sample yield the same CDR3. The chain carries TRBV7-9 and TRBJ2-2; D might be TRBD2 (6 bases). The germline V gene has CDR1 SEHNR and CDR2 FQNEAQ (reference sequence). The V end was cut by 5 bases, the J end by 6 bases, with 10 bases between. The CDR3 length is 13 residues. The CDR3 bases are TGTGCCAGCAGCCCTCCGGGGGCCGGGGAGCTGTTTTTT. Translation: CASSPPGAGELFF.

The chain recombines TRBV30 with TRBJ2-7; 10 bases line up with TRBD2. CDR1 and CDR2 (germline): GTSNPN, SVGIG (reference sequence). This CDR3 spans 14 amino acids. V shed 8 bases, J shed 2 bases, and the junction held 9 bases outside the gene matches. CDR3 protein: CAGETSGEPYEQYF. The DNA of the CDR3 is TGTGCCGGAGAAACTAGCGGGGAACCCTACGAGCAGTACTTC.

For this clone: This specimen includes other DNA sequences encoding the same CDR3. This chain links TRBV27 with TRBJ2-7; D is ambiguous. Germline V gives CDR1 MNHEY, CDR2 SMNVEV (reference sequence). With 5 bases removed from V and 0 bases from J, the gap between germline ends came to 8 bases. The CDR3 covers 13 residues. The CDR3 sequence: CASSPGSSYEQYF. CDR3 coding DNA: TGTGCCAGCAGTCCAGGCAGCTCCTACGAGCAGTACTTC.

The chain carries TRBV27 and TRBJ2-2; TRBD2 is a possible D gene (6 bases). Germline CDR1 reads MNHEY; CDR2 reads SMNVEV (reference sequence). V shed 0 bases and J shed 4 bases, with 12 bases lying between them. The CDR3 consists of 16 residues. The CDR3 DNA reads TGTGCCAGCAGTTTATCATATCCGGGACTCACCGGGGAGCTGTTTTTT. It translates to CASSLSYPGLTGELFF.

V is TRBV19 and J is TRBJ2-7; TRBD2 aligns across 10 bases. In germline, CDR1 is LNHDA, CDR2 SQIVND (reference sequence). V lost 3 bases to trimming and J lost 6 bases; unmatched junction nucleotides: 11. The CDR3 consists of 16 residues. This CDR3 reads CASSIAWGLAGVEQYF. The CDR3 DNA reads as TGTGCCAGTAGTATTGCGTGGGGTCTAGCGGGAGTCGAGCAGTACTTC.

V gene TRBV25-1 combines with J gene TRBJ2-7; D not resolved. The V end was cut by 4 bases, the J end by 1 base, with 8 bases between. Germline values: CDR1 MGHDK, CDR2 SYGVNS. The CDR3 sequence is 13 residues long. In nucleotides, the CDR3 is TGTGCCAGCAGTGTGGTAGGGTCCTACGAGCAGTACTTC. Its protein product is CASSVVGSYEQYF.

This chain uses TRBV7-8 with TRBJ2-5, with a tentative D call TRBD2 (6 bases). Trimming took 5 bases from V and 5 from J, leaving 12 bases between them. Germline-derived CDR1 and CDR2 are SGHVS and FQNEAQ. This CDR3 has 13 amino acids. The CDR3 reads CASSHYGGETQYF. In DNA form, the CDR3 reads TGTGCCAGCAGCCATTACGGGGGTGAGACCCAGTACTTC.

This clone was observed a handful of times. The chain employs TRBV28 and TRBJ1-1; D is ambiguous. This CDR3 is 13 amino acids long. Germline CDR1 and CDR2: MDHEN and SYDVKM. With 3 bases removed from V and 0 bases from J, the gap between germline ends came to 5 bases. The CDR3 loop is CASSFIVNTEAFF. The DNA for the CDR3 is TGTGCCAGCAGTTTCATAGTGAACACTGAAGCTTTCTTT.